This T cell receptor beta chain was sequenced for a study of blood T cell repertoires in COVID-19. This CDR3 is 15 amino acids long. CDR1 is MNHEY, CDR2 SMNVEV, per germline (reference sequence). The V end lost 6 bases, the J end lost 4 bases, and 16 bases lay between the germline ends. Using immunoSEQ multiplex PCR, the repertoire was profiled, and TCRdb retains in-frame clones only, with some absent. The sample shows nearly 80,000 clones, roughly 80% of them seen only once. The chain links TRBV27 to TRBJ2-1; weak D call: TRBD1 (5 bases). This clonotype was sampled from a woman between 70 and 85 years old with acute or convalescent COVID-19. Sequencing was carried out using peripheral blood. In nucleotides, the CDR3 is TGTGCCAGCAGCGCACAGACAGCTAATTACAATGAGCAGTTCTTC. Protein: CASSAQTANYNEQFF.